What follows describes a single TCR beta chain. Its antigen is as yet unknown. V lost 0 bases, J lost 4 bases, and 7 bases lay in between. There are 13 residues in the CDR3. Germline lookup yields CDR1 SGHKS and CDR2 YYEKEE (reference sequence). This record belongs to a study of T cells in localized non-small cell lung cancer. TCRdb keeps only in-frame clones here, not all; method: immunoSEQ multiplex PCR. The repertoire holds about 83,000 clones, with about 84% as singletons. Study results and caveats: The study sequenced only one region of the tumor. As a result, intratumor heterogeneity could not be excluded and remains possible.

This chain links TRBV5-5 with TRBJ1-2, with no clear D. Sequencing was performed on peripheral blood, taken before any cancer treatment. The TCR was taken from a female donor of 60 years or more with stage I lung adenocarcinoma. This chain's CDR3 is CASSLGRLYGYTF. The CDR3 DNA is TGTGCCAGCAGCTTGGGACGGCTCTATGGCTACACCTTC.